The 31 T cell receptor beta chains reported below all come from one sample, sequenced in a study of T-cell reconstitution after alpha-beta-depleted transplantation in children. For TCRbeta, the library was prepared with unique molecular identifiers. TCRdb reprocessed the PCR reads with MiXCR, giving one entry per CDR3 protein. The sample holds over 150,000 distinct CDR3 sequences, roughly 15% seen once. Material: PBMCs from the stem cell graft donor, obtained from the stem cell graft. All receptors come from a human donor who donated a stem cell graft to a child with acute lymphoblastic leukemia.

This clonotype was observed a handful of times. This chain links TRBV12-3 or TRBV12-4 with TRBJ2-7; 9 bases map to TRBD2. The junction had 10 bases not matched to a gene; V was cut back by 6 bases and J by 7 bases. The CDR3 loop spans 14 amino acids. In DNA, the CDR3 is TGTGCCAGCAGACAGGCGGGAGGGCGAGAGGAGCAGTACTTC. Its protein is CASRQAGGREEQYF.

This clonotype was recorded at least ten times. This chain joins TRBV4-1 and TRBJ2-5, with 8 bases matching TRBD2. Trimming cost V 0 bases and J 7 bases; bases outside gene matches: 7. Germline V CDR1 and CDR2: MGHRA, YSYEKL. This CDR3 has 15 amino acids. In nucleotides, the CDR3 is TGCGCCAGCAGCCAAGACAGGGTGCGGGGGGTGACCCAGTACTTC. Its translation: CASSQDRVRGVTQYF.

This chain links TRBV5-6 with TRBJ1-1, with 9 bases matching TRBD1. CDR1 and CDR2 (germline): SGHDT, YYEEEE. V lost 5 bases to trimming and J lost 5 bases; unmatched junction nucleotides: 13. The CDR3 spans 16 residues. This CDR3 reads CASRHYRGRVRTEAFF. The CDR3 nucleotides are TGTGCCAGCAGGCACTACAGGGGGCGGGTAAGGACTGAAGCTTTCTTT.

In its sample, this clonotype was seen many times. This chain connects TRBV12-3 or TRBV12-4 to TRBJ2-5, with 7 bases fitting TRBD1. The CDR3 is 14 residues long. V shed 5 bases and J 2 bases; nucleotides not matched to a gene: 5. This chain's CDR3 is CASSVRGQQETQYF. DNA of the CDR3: TGTGCCAGCAGTGTAAGGGGACAGCAAGAGACCCAGTACTTC.

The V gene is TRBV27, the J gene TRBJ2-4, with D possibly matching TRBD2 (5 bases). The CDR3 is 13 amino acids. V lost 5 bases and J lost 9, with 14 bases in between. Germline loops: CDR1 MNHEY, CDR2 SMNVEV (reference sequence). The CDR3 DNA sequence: TGTGCCAGCAGTCGCGGGCCCCTCGGCATTCAGTACTTC. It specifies CASSRGPLGIQYF.

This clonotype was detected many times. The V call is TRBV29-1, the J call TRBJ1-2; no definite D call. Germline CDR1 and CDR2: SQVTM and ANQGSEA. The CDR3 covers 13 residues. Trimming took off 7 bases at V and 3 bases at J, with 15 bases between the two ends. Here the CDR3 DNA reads TGCAGCGCAGAGGACCCTTTGTACTATGGCTACACCTTC. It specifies CSAEDPLYYGYTF.

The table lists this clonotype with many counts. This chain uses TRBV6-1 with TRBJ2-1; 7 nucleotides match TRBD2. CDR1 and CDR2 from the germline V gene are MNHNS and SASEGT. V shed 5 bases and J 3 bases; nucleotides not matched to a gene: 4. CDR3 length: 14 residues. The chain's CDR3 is CASSILADYNEQFF. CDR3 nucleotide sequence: TGTGCCAGCAGTATCCTAGCGGACTACAATGAGCAGTTCTTC.

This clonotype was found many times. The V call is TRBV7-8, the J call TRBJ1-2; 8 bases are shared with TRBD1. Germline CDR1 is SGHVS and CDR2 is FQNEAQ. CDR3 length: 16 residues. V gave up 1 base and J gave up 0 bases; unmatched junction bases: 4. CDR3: CASSLVPGQANYGYTF. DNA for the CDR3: TGTGCCAGCAGCTTAGTGCCGGGACAGGCTAACTATGGCTACACCTTC.

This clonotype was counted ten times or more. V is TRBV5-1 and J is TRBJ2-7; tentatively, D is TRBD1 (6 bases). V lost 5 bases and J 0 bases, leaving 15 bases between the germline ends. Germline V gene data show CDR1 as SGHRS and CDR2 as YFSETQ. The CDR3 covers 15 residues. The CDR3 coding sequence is TGCGCCAGCAGGTTTACCAGGGGTTCCTCCTACGAGCAGTACTTC. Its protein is CASRFTRGSSYEQYF.

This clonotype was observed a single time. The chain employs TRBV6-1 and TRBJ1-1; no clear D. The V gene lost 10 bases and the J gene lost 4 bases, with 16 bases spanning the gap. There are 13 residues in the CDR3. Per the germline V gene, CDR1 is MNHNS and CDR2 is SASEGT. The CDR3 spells CATTDFWGTEAFF. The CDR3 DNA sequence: TGTGCCACCACCGACTTTTGGGGCACTGAAGCTTTCTTT.

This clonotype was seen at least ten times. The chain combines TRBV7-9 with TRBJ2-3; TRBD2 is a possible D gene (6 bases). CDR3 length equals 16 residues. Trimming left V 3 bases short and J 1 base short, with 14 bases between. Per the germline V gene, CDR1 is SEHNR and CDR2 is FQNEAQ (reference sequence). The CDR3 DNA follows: TGTGCCAGCAGCTTTACCCCGGGAGCTGGCACAGATACGCAGTATTTT. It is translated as CASSFTPGAGTDTQYF.

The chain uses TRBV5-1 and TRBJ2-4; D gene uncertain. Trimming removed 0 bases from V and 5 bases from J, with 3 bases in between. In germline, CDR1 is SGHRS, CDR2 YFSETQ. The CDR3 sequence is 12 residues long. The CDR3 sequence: CASSLGENIQYF. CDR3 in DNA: TGCGCCAGCAGCTTGGGAGAAAACATTCAGTACTTC.

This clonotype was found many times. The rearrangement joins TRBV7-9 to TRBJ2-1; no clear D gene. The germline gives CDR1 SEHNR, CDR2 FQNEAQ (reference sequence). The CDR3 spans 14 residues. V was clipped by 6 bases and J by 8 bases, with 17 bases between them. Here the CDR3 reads CASRSTTKSDEQFF. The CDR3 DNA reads TGTGCCAGCAGGAGTACTACAAAGAGTGATGAGCAGTTCTTC.

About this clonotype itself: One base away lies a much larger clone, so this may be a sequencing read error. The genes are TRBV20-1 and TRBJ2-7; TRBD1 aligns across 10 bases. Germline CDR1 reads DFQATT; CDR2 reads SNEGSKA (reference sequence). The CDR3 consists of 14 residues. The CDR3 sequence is CNASHPGQGNEQYF. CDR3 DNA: TGCAATGCTTCCCATCCGGGACAGGGGAACGAGCAGTACTTC.

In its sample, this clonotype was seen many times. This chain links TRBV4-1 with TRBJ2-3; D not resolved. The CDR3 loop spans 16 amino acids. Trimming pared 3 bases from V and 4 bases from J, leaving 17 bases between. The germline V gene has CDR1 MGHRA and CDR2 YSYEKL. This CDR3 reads CASSQTPTADPDTQYF. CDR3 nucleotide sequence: TGCGCCAGCAGCCAGACCCCGACTGCCGACCCAGATACGCAGTATTTT.

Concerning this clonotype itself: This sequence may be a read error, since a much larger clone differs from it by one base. CDR3 nucleotides: TGCGCCAGCAGCCCGCTTCCCGGGACAGGGCTAAATGAGCAGTTCTTC. Its translation is CASSPLPGTGLNEQFF. The chain combines TRBV5-1 with TRBJ2-1; the match to TRBD1 covers 9 bases. With 4 bases clipped from V and 7 bases from J, the junction kept 12 bases outside the gene matches. Germline values: CDR1 SGHRS, CDR2 YFSETQ. CDR3 length: 16 residues.

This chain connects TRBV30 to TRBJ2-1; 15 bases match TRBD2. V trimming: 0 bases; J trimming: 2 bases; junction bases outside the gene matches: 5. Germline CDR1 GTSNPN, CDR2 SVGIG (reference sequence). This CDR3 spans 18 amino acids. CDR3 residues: CAWSVRTSGRATYNEQFF. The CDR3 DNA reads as TGTGCCTGGAGTGTTAGGACTAGCGGGAGGGCGACCTACAATGAGCAGTTCTTC.

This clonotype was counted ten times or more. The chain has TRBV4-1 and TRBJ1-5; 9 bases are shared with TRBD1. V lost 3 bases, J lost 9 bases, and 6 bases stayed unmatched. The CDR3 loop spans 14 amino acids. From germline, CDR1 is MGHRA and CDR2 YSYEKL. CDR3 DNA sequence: TGCGCCAGCAGCCAGATATGGACAGGGGCGCCCCAGCATTTT. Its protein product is CASSQIWTGAPQHF.

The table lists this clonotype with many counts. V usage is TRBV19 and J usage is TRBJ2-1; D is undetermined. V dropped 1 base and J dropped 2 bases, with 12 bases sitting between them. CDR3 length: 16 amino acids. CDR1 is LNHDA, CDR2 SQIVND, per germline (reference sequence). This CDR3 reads CASSIVSDRAYNEQFF. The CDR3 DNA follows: TGTGCCAGTAGTATAGTGTCAGACCGGGCCTACAATGAGCAGTTCTTC.

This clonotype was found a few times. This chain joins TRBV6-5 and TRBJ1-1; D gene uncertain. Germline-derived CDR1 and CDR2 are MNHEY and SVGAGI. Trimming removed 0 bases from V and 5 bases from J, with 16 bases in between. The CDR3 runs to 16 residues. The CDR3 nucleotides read TGTGCCAGCAGTTACTCGGCTGCGGTTCGGTATACTGAAGCTTTCTTT. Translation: CASSYSAAVRYTEAFF.

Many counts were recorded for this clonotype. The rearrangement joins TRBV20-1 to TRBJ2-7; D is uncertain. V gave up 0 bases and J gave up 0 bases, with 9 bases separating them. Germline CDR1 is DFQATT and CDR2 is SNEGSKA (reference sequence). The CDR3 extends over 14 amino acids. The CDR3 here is CSAREGRSSYEQYF. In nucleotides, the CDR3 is TGCAGTGCTAGAGAAGGGCGGAGCTCCTACGAGCAGTACTTC.

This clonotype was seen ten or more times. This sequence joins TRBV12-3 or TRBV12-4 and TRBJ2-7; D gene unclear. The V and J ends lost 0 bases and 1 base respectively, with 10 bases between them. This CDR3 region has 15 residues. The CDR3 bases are TGTGCCAGCAGTTTAGCGGGGAAGGTTTCCTACGAGCAGTACTTC. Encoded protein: CASSLAGKVSYEQYF.

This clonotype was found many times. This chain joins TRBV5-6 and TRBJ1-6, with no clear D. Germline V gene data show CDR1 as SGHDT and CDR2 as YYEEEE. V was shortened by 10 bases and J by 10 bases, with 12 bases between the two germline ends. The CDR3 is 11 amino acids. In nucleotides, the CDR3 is TGTGCCTACCCGGTTCCGTCACCCCTCCACTTT. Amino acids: CAYPVPSPLHF.

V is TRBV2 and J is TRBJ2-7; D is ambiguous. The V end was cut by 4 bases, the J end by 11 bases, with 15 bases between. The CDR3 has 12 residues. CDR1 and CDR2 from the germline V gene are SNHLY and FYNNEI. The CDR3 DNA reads TGTGCCAGCAGTGCCCACCGCGCGGAAGAGTACTTC. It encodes CASSAHRAEEYF. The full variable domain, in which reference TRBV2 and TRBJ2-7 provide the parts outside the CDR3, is EPEVTQTPSHQVTQMGQEVILRCVPISNHLYFYWYRQILGQKVEFLVSFYNNEISEKSEIFDDQFSVERPDGSNFTLKIRSTKLEDSAMYFCASSAHRAEEYFGPGTRLTVT.

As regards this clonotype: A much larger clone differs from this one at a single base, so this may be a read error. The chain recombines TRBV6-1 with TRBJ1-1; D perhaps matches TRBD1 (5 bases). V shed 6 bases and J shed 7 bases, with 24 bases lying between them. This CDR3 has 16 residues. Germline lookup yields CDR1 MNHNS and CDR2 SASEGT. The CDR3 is CASSFRSGGSKNEAFF. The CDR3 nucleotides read TGTGCCAGCAGCTTCCGTAGTGGGGGATCAAAGAATGAAGCTTTCTTT.

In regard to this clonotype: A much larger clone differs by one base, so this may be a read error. For the CDR3, the DNA is TGTGCCAGCACCCGCGGACCGGGACTGGGACCAAATGAGCAGTTCTTC. Translated: CASTRGPGLGPNEQFF. The V call is TRBV12-3 or TRBV12-4, the J call TRBJ2-1; possibly TRBD2 for D (6 bases). The CDR3 loop spans 16 amino acids. V was pared by 7 bases and J by 7 bases, with 23 bases between.

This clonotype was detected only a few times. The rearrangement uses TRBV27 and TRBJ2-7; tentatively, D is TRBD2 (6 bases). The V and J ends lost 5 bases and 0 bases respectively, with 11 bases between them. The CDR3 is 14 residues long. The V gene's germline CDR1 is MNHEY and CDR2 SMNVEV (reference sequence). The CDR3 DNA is TGTGCCAGCAGTATAGCGGTAAACTCCTACGAGCAGTACTTC. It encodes CASSIAVNSYEQYF.

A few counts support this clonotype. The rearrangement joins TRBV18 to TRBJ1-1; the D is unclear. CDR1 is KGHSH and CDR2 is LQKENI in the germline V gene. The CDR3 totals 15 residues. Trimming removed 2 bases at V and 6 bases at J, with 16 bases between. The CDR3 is CASSPNPKGWAEAFF. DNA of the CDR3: TGTGCCAGCTCACCAAATCCAAAAGGGTGGGCTGAAGCTTTCTTT.

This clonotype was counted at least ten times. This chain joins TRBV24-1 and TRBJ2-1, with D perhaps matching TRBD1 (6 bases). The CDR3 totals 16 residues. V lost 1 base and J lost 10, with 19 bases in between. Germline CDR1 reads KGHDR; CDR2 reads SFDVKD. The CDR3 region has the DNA TGTGCCACCAGTGATTTCCTCGGACAGCCGGGTGAAGAGCAGTTCTTC. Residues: CATSDFLGQPGEEQFF.

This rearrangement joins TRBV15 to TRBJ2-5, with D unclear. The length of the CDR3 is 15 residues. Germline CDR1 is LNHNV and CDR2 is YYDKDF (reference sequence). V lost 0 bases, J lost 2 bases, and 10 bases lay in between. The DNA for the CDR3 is TGTGCCACCAGCAGAGACGGCGACACTCAAGAGACCCAGTACTTC. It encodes CATSRDGDTQETQYF.

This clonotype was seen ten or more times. This CDR3 reads CSVLPGQGAYEQYF. The CDR3 nucleotides read TGCAGCGTACTGCCGGGACAGGGGGCCTACGAGCAGTACTTC. V is TRBV29-1 and J is TRBJ2-7, with 11 bases identical to TRBD1. Germline CDR1 reads SQVTM; CDR2 reads ANQGSEA. This CDR3 region has 14 residues. V was pared by 6 bases and J by 2 bases, with 6 bases of the junction left unmatched.